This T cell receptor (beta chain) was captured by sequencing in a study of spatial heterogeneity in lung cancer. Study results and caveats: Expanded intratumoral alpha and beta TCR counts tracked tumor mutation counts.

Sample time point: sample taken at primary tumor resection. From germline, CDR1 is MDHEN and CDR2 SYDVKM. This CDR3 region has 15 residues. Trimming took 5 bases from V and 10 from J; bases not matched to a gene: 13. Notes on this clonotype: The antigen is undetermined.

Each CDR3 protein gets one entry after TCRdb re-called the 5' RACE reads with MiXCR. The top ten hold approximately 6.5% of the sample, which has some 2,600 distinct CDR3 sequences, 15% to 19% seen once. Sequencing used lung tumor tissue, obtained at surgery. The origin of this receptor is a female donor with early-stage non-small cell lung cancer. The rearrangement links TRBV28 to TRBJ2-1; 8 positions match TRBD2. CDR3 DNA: TGTGCCAGCAGTCTAATAGCGGGGACCGGACGGGAGCAGTTCTTC. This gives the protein CASSLIAGTGREQFF. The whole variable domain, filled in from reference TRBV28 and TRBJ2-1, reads DVKVTQSSRYLVKRTGEKVFLECVQDMDHENMFWYRQDPGLGLRLIYFSYDVKMKEKGDIPEGYSVSREKKERFSLILESASTNQTSMYLCASSLIAGTGREQFFGPGTRLTVL.